This T cell receptor beta chain was obtained from a study of CD4+ T cells in melanoma. Worth noting for this clone: The antigen is undetermined.

Germline V gene sequence: CDR1 SNHLY, CDR2 FYNNEI. The CDR3 runs 15 residues. Germline trimming cut 4 bases from V and 4 bases from J; bases unmatched to any gene: 5. Study-wide results and limits: A reported correlation linked neoantigen-specific CD4+ T cells to CD8+, macrophage and B cell function.

Sequenced by immunoSEQ multiplex PCR; TCRdb stores in-frame clones only, minus some. Of more than 13,000 clones in the sample, 50% to 75% were seen once. The chain employs TRBV2 and TRBJ2-1, with 9 bases fitting TRBD2. This clonotype originated in a human donor with melanoma. Sample: cells from a culture (not recorded whether cultured in vitro). CDR3 region: CASSVGSGRYNEQFF. CDR3 in DNA: TGTGCCAGCAGTGTTGGTAGCGGGAGATACAATGAGCAGTTCTTC.